Presented here are 25 T cell receptor beta chains from one specimen sequenced in a study of CD8 T cells in ankylosing spondylitis. Notes on the study in general: What appeared characteristic of ankylosing spondylitis blood was a TCR beta motif of fewer than ten highly homologous variants.

Their antigen targets remain unknown. TCRdb reanalysed the 5' RACE reads using MiXCR and keeps one entry per CDR3 protein. Of hundreds of thousands of distinct CDR3 sequences listed, about an eighth were seen once; the top ten hold 0.51%. The sequencing input was blood, either unsorted or a sorted T cell fraction (not recorded which). Receptors originate from a male donor with ankylosing spondylitis.

A single count supports this clonotype. The rearrangement links TRBV9 to TRBJ1-6; tentative D call: TRBD1 (6 bases). V lost 0 bases and J lost 6, with 13 bases in between. Germline lookup yields CDR1 SGDLS and CDR2 YYNGEE. This CDR3 is 16 amino acids long. The CDR3 bases are TGTGCCAGCAGCGTAGGGCCTACAGGGATTAATTCACCCCTCCACTTT. Protein: CASSVGPTGINSPLHF. Variable domain in full (rest from reference TRBV9 and TRBJ1-6): DSGVTQTPKHLITATGQRVTLRCSPRSGDLSVYWYQQSLDQGLQFLIQYYNGEERAKGNILERFSAQQFPDLHSELNLSSLELGDSALYFCASSVGPTGINSPLHFGNGTRLTVT.

This clonotype was detected a few times. The rearrangement joins TRBV5-1 to TRBJ1-2, with TRBD1 matching over 8 bases. The germline V gene has CDR1 SGHRS and CDR2 YFSETQ. CDR3 length equals 14 residues. Trimming cost V 2 bases and J 6 bases; bases outside gene matches: 6. The CDR3 here is CASSFDRGKDGYTF. The DNA for the CDR3 is TGCGCCAGCAGCTTCGACAGGGGAAAGGATGGCTACACCTTC.

This clonotype was seen a handful of times. CDR3 bases: TGCGCCAGCAGCCAAGAAGGCAACCCAGATACGCAGTATTTT. Protein sequence: CASSQEGNPDTQYF. This rearrangement joins TRBV4-3 to TRBJ2-3; D remains ambiguous. Trimming removed 0 bases at V and 4 bases at J, with 8 bases between. The germline CDR1 and CDR2 sequences are LGHNA and YSLEER. This CDR3 region has 14 residues.

This clonotype was seen just once. This chain links TRBV7-3 with TRBJ1-1; D uncertain. The length of the CDR3 is 14 residues. With 5 bases removed from V and 5 bases from J, the gap between germline ends came to 15 bases. Germline assignment: CDR1 SGHTA and CDR2 FQGTGA. This CDR3 reads CASSPTLAGTEAFF. The CDR3 DNA reads as TGTGCCAGCAGCCCGACACTGGCGGGAACTGAAGCTTTCTTT.

The chain carries TRBV7-9 and TRBJ1-1; 8 bases map to TRBD1. The germline V gene has CDR1 SEHNR and CDR2 FQNEAQ (reference sequence). Losses at the gene ends were 5 bases for V and 11 bases for J; bases not matched to a gene: 7. The CDR3 totals 12 residues. The CDR3 sequence: CASSRTGSEAFF. The CDR3 DNA follows: TGTGCCAGCAGCCGGACAGGGAGTGAGGCTTTCTTT.

This clonotype was seen repeatedly, ten times or more. This chain connects TRBV20-1 to TRBJ2-1, with D perhaps TRBD2 (5 bases). V was pared by 3 bases and J by 0 bases, with 12 bases between. The CDR3 is 15 residues long. In germline, CDR1 is DFQATT, CDR2 SNEGSKA (reference sequence). This CDR3 reads CSASAGPTSYNEQFF. The CDR3, as DNA: TGCAGTGCTAGTGCGGGCCCCACCTCCTACAATGAGCAGTTCTTC.

This chain uses TRBV20-1 with TRBJ2-5; D tentatively reads TRBD1 or TRBD2 (5 bases each). Trimming removed 0 bases at V and 0 bases at J, with 23 bases between. CDR3 size: 19 residues. The V gene's germline CDR1 is DFQATT and CDR2 SNEGSKA (reference sequence). The CDR3 protein is CSARDRAFSVGGYQETQYF. The CDR3 nucleotides are TGCAGTGCTAGAGACAGGGCCTTCTCCGTTGGCGGGTACCAAGAGACCCAGTACTTC.

The chain is built from TRBV27 and TRBJ1-4, with 9 bases identical to TRBD1. The V gene end was trimmed by 5 bases and the J gene end by 6 bases; junction bases not matched to a gene: 7. The CDR3 has 15 amino acids. Germline CDR1 reads MNHEY; CDR2 reads SMNVEV (reference sequence). The CDR3 coding sequence is TGTGCCAGCAGTAGACAGGGGGGTGGGTATGAAAAACTGTTTTTT. Translation gives CASSRQGGGYEKLFF.

The CDR3 DNA reads TGTGCCAGCGCCCGACAGGTGAGCTCCTACGAGCAGTACTTC. It encodes CASARQVSSYEQYF. This chain connects TRBV7-2 to TRBJ2-7, with D tentatively TRBD1 (6 bases). With 8 bases removed from V and 0 bases from J, the gap between germline ends came to 14 bases. The CDR3 is made up of 14 amino acids. Per the germline V gene, CDR1 is SGHTA and CDR2 is FQGNSA.

This clonotype was recorded a few times. The V and J genes are TRBV7-9 and TRBJ2-1, with 12 bases aligning to TRBD1. This CDR3 contains 16 residues. Germline loops: CDR1 SEHNR, CDR2 FQNEAQ (reference sequence). The junction had 8 bases not matched to a gene; V was cut back by 5 bases and J by 6 bases. CDR3 DNA sequence: TGTGCCAGCAGCCTAAAGGGGACAGGGGGCGGCAATGAGCAGTTCTTC. Its translation is CASSLKGTGGGNEQFF.

The genes are TRBV6-2 or TRBV6-3 and TRBJ2-5; D might be TRBD1 (6 bases). CDR3 length: 16 amino acids. Germline V lookup: CDR1 MNHEY, CDR2 SVGEGT. Deletions cut 0 bases from V and 5 bases from J, with 16 bases between. As DNA, the CDR3 is TGTGCCAGCAGTTACTCGATAGGGGGAATCGAGGAGACCCAGTACTTC. This encodes CASSYSIGGIEETQYF.

This clonotype appeared a few times. V gene TRBV20-1 combines with J gene TRBJ1-1; TRBD1 is a possible D gene (6 bases). Germline V gene sequence: CDR1 DFQATT, CDR2 SNEGSKA (reference sequence). This CDR3 is 15 amino acids long. Trimming left V 3 bases short and J 0 bases short, with 14 bases between. The CDR3 DNA follows: TGCAGTGCTAGGACAGGAACTATCATGAACACTGAAGCTTTCTTT. This codes for CSARTGTIMNTEAFF.

The table lists this clonotype with a few counts. With a much larger clone just one base away, this may be a read error. This chain connects TRBV6-6 to TRBJ1-4; D is undetermined. Germline CDR1 is MNHNY and CDR2 is SVGAGI (reference sequence). The CDR3 runs 11 residues. The V and J ends lost 2 bases and 6 bases respectively, with 1 base between them. The CDR3 region is CASSYDEKLFF. In nucleotides, the CDR3 is TGTGCCAGCAGTTACGATGAAAAACTGTTTTTT.

The chain's CDR3 is CASSLGPILTEAFF. The CDR3 coding sequence is TGTGCCAGCAGTTTAGGACCGATCCTCACTGAAGCTTTCTTT. The gene calls are TRBV12-3 or TRBV12-4 and TRBJ1-1; no reliable D call. The CDR3 loop spans 14 amino acids. Trimming stripped 1 base from V and 4 bases from J, with 10 bases between.

The CDR3 is CSVGDSAYEQYF. CDR3 bases: TGCAGCGTTGGGGACAGCGCCTACGAGCAGTACTTC. The V gene is TRBV29-1, the J gene TRBJ2-7; TRBD1 matches at 7 bases. Per germline, CDR1 SQVTM and CDR2 ANQGSEA. V was clipped by 4 bases and J by 2 bases; unmatched bases: 2. This CDR3 region has 12 residues.

This chain uses TRBV15 with TRBJ1-4, with a possible D match to TRBD1 (6 bases). This CDR3 contains 14 residues. CDR1 LNHNV and CDR2 YYDKDF come from the germline V gene (reference sequence). V dropped 4 bases and J dropped 11 bases, with 17 bases sitting between them. CDR3 sequence: CATSTTTAGEKLFF. CDR3 nucleotides: TGTGCCACCAGCACGACCACCGCAGGGGAGAAACTGTTTTTT.

V is TRBV28 and J is TRBJ2-7, with D hard to call. This CDR3 is built from 12 residues. V lost 4 bases and J lost 2, with 6 bases in between. CDR1 is MDHEN, CDR2 SYDVKM, per germline. Here the CDR3 reads CASSSHPYEQYF. DNA of the CDR3: TGTGCCAGCAGTTCCCACCCCTACGAGCAGTACTTC.

The chain uses TRBV12-3 or TRBV12-4 and TRBJ1-5; D not certain. Trimming took 6 bases from V and 7 from J, leaving 13 bases between them. The CDR3 spans 13 residues. The CDR3 DNA reads as TGTGCCAGCAGACGCGGGGTGGGACAGCCCCAGCATTTT. It encodes CASRRGVGQPQHF.

A few counts support this clonotype. As DNA, the CDR3 is TGTGCCAGCAGGCTAGCAGGAGGCGGGGGCACCGGGGAGCTGTTTTTT. Its translation: CASRLAGGGGTGELFF. V usage is TRBV7-2 and J usage is TRBJ2-2; 7 nucleotides agree with TRBD2. V lost 6 bases to trimming and J lost 4 bases; unmatched junction nucleotides: 11. Germline V gene sequence: CDR1 SGHTA, CDR2 FQGNSA. The CDR3 loop spans 16 amino acids.

V gene TRBV2 combines with J gene TRBJ1-2; D is undetermined. The CDR3 has 13 residues. Germline V gives CDR1 SNHLY, CDR2 FYNNEI. V was clipped by 4 bases and J by 3 bases, with 9 bases between them. CDR3 protein: CASSGRRDYGYTF. The CDR3 DNA sequence: TGTGCCAGCAGTGGTAGGAGGGACTATGGCTACACCTTC.

The sample holds many counts of this clonotype. This sequence joins TRBV12-3 or TRBV12-4 and TRBJ2-2, with 10 positions matching TRBD2. Trimming cost V 5 bases and J 5 bases; bases outside gene matches: 5. The CDR3 runs to 15 residues. The CDR3 loop is CASSPSGGATGELFF. The CDR3 DNA sequence: TGTGCCAGCAGTCCCAGCGGGGGGGCGACCGGGGAGCTGTTTTTT.

The chain couples TRBV4-2 to TRBJ1-1; D unresolved. The CDR3 has 16 residues. Germline V gene data show CDR1 as LGHNA and CDR2 as YNFKEQ. Trimming removed 2 bases from V and 1 base from J, with 14 bases in between. The CDR3 coding sequence is TGTGCCAGCAGCCAACGCCCCAGGATGGGGAACACTGAAGCTTTCTTT. It codes for CASSQRPRMGNTEAFF.

A few counts support this clonotype. The chain links TRBV29-1 to TRBJ1-1; 9 bases agree with TRBD1. The germline V gene has CDR1 SQVTM and CDR2 ANQGSEA. J lost 5 bases, V lost 3 bases, and 4 bases had no gene match. This CDR3 is built from 13 residues. The chain's CDR3 is CSVDGQGRTEAFF. CDR3 bases: TGCAGCGTTGACGGACAGGGGCGGACTGAAGCTTTCTTT.

The sample holds a few counts of this clonotype. V is TRBV7-3 and J is TRBJ2-3; D is uncertain. The V and J ends lost 1 base and 12 bases respectively, with 14 bases between them. CDR3 size: 13 residues. Germline V gene lookup returns CDR1 SGHTA and CDR2 FQGTGA. The CDR3 sequence: CASSLKPASPQYF. The CDR3 DNA sequence: TGTGCCAGCAGCTTAAAACCGGCGTCTCCACAGTATTTT. The variable domain in full, with the rest retrieved from reference TRBV7-3 and TRBJ2-3, is GAGVSQTPSNKVTEKGKYVELRCDPISGHTALYWYRQSLGQGPEFLIYFQGTGAADDSGLPNDRFFAVRPEGSVSTLKIQRTERGDSAVYLCASSLKPASPQYFGPGTRLTVL.

The V call is TRBV4-1, the J call TRBJ1-3; D is undetermined. V lost 4 bases to trimming and J lost 0 bases, with 7 bases between them. Germline-derived CDR1 and CDR2 are MGHRA and YSYEKL. CDR3 length: 14 residues. CDR3 residues: CASSRTYSGNTIYF. CDR3 bases: TGCGCCAGCAGCCGAACATACTCTGGAAACACCATATATTTT.